Listed below are T cell receptor beta chains from one sample, sequenced in a study of T cells in narcolepsy. The data were produced by immunoSEQ multiplex PCR, yet TCRdb's version contains in-frame clones alone and is incomplete. The sample has over 30,000 clones, approximately 85% seen once. Input material: CD45RA- memory CD4+ T cells from PBMCs. The origin of the receptors is a human donor with narcolepsy. The CDR3 runs from the conserved cysteine through the conserved F or W. D genes are given only for firm matches. Part of the rows lack a size; the others show once, few, many or a class for expanded clones.

TRBD1 . TRBJ1-6 TRBV7-9 CASLVAGGGSPLHF TGTGCCAGTTTGGTGGCAGGGGGCGGGTCACCCCTCCACTTT
. . TRBJ1-6 TRBV19 CASSPLGGQGSPLHF TGTGCCAGTAGTCCCCTTGGGGGCCAGGGTTCACCCCTCCACTTT
. . TRBJ2-5 TRBV6-5 CASSTTKRRETQYF TGTGCCAGCAGTACCACCAAAAGACGAGAGACCCAGTACTTC
TRBD1 . TRBJ1-6 TRBV2 CASSETQTGAFDQGF TGTGCCAGCAGTGAAACGCAAACAGGGGCATTCGATCAGGGCTTT
. . TRBJ1-2 TRBV6-1 CASSEVLGAEYGYTF TGTGCCAGCAGTGAAGTGTTGGGGGCAGAGTATGGCTACACCTTC
TRBD1 once TRBJ1-2 TRBV29-1 CSVDTGEVNYGYTF TGCAGCGTTGACACAGGGGAGGTAAACTATGGCTACACCTTC
. . TRBJ2-2 TRBV9 CASSVVQGTTGELFF TGTGCCAGCAGCGTAGTGCAGGGGACCACCGGGGAGCTGTTTTTT
TRBD1 . TRBJ1-3 TRBV6-5 CASRAGTEGNTIYF TGTGCCAGCAGGGCCGGGACAGAGGGAAACACCATATATTTT
. . TRBJ2-7 TRBV6-6 CASSYDTAYEQYF TGTGCCAGCAGTTATGACACAGCCTACGAGCAGTACTTC
. . TRBJ2-1 TRBV4-3 CASSHQTYNEQFF TGCGCCAGCAGCCACCAGACGTACAATGAGCAGTTCTTC
TRBD1 few TRBJ1-2 TRBV19 CATSTGVGYTF TGTGCCACCTCGACAGGGGTAGGCTACACCTTC
TRBD1 . TRBJ1-4 TRBV5-4 CASSLGPGQGGIRLEKLFF TGTGCCAGCAGCTTGGGACCGGGACAGGGGGGAATAAGACTTGAAAAACTGTTTTTT
. . TRBJ1-6 TRBV30 CAWSATGRRGSPLHF TGTGCCTGGAGTGCCACTGGACGGCGGGGTTCACCCCTCCACTTT
. . TRBJ1-2 TRBV5-8 CASSLEVLNYGYTF TGTGCCAGCAGCTTAGAGGTTTTAAACTATGGCTACACCTTC
. . TRBJ1-1 TRBV18 CASSPQAGRSAEAFF TGTGCCAGCTCACCACAGGCGGGTCGTTCCGCCGAAGCTTTCTTT
TRBD2 . TRBJ2-2 TRBV2 CARGLAGTTGELFF TGTGCCAGGGGACTAGCGGGGACCACCGGGGAGCTGTTTTTT
TRBD1 once TRBJ2-3 TRBV5-1 CASSSGQGGDTQYF TGCGCCAGCAGCTCTGGACAGGGGGGAGATACGCAGTATTTT
TRBD1 . TRBJ1-1 TRBV7-6 CASSLEQGWYTEAFF TGTGCCAGCAGCTTAGAACAGGGGTGGTACACTGAAGCTTTCTTT
. . TRBJ1-2 TRBV9 CASSPEGDSNYGYTF TGTGCCAGCAGCCCCGAGGGGGATTCTAACTATGGCTACACCTTC
. . TRBJ1-2 TRBV11-2 CASSSPRVVERRGYTF TGTGCCAGCAGCTCTCCCAGGGTTGTAGAACGTCGTGGCTACACCTTC
. . TRBJ2-7 TRBV5-4 CASSSRGGRSYEQYF TGTGCCAGCAGTTCGCGCGGGGGCCGCTCCTACGAGCAGTACTTC
. . TRBJ2-7 TRBV25-1 CASSNQGGRHEQYF TGTGCCAGCAGTAATCAGGGGGGTAGACACGAGCAGTACTTC